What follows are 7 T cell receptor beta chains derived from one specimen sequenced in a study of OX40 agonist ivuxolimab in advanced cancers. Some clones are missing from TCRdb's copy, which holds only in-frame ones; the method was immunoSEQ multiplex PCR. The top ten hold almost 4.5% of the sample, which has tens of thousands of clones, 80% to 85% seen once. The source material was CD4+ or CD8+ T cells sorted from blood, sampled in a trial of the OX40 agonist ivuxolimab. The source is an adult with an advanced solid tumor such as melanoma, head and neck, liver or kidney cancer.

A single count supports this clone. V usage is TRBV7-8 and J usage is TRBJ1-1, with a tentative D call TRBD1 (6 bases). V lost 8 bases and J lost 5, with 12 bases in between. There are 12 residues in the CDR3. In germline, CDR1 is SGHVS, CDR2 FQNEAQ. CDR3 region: CASGKGGTEAFF. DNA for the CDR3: TGTGCCAGCGGAAAAGGGGGGACTGAAGCTTTCTTT.

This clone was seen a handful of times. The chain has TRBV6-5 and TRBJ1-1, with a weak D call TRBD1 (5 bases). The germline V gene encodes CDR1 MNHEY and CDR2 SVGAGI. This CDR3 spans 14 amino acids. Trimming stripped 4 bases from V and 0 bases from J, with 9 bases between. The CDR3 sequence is CASSSTAMNTEAFF. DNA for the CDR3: TGTGCCAGCAGTTCGACAGCTATGAACACTGAAGCTTTCTTT.

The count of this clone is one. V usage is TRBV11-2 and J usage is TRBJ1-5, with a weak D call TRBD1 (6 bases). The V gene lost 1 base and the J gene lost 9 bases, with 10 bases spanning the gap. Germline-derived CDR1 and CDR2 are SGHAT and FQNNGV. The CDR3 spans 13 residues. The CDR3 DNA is TGTGCCAGCAGCTTAGTACAGGGTGGGCCCCAGCATTTT. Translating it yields CASSLVQGGPQHF.

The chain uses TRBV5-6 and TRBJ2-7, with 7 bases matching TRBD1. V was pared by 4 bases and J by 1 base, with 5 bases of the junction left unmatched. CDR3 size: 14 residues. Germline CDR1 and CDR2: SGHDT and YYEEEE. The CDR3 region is CASSEQGPSYEQYF. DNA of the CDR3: TGTGCCAGCAGCGAACAGGGGCCATCCTACGAGCAGTACTTC.

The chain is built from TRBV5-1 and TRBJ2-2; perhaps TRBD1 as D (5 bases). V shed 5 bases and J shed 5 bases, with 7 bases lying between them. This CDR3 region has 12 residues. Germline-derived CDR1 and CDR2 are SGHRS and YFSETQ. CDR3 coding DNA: TGCGCCAGCAGAAAGGGGACCGGGGAGCTGTTTTTT. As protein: CASRKGTGELFF.

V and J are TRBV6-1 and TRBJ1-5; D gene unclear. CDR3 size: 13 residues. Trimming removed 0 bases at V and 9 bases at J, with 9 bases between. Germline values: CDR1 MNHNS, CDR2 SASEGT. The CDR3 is CASSEAVAGPQHF. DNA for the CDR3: TGTGCCAGCAGTGAAGCAGTGGCGGGGCCCCAGCATTTT.

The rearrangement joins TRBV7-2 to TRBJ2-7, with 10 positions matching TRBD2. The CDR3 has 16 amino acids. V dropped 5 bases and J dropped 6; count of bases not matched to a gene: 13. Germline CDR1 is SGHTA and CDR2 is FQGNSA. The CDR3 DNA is TGTGCCAGCAGCGGAGGCGGGCTAGCGGGGGTTGGCGAGCAGTACTTC. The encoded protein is CASSGGGLAGVGEQYF. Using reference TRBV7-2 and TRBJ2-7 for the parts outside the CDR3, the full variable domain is GAGVSQSPSNKVTEKGKDVELRCDPISGHTALYWYRQSLGQGLEFLIYFQGNSAPDKSGLPSDRFSAERTGGSVSTLTIQRTQQEDSAVYLCASSGGGLAGVGEQYFGPGTRLTVT.